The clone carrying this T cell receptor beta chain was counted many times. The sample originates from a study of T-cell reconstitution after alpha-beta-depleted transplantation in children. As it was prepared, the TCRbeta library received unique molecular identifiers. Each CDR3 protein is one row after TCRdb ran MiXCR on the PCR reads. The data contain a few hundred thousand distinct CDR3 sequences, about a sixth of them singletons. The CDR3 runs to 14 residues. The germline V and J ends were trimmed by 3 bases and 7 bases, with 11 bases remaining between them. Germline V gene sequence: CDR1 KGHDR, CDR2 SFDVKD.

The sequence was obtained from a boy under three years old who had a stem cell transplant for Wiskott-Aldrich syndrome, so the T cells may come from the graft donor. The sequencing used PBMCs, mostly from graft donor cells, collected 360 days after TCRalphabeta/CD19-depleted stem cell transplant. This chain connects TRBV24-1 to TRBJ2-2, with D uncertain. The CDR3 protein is CATSDPSPGGELFF. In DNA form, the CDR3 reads TGTGCCACCAGTGATCCCTCCCCGGGCGGGGAGCTGTTTTTT.